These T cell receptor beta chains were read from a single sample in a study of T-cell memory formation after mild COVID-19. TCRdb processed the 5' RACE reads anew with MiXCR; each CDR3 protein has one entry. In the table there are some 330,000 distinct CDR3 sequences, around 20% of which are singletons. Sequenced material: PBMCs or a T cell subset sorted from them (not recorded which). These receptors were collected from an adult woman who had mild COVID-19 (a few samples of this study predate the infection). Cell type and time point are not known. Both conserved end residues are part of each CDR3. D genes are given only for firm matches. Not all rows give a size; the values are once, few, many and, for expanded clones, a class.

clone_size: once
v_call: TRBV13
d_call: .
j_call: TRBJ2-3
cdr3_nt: TGTGCCAGCAGCTCCCTTGGGACCGGGACTAGCACAGATACGCAGTATTTT
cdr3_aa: CASSSLGTGTSTDTQYF

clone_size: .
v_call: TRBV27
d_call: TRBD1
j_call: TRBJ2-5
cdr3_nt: TGTGCCAGCCGGGACAGCAATACGGAGACCCAGTACTTC
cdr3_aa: CASRDSNTETQYF

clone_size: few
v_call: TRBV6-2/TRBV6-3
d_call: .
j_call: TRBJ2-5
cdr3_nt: TGTGCCAGCAGTTACTGGGGCCGTCCTACAGAGACCCAGTACTTC
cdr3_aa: CASSYWGRPTETQYF

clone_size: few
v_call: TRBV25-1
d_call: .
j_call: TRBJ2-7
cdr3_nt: TGTGCCAGCAGTGATCCACGCGGGACAGCGAACTCCTACGAGCAGTACTTC
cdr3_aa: CASSDPRGTANSYEQYF

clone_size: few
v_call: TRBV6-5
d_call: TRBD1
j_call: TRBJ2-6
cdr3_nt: TGTGCCAGCAGTCGACAGGGGGCTGGGGCCAACGTCCTGACTTTC
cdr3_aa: CASSRQGAGANVLTF

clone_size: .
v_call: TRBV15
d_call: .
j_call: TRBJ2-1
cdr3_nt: TGTGCCACCAGCCCTCGACGGAGCAATGAGCAGTTCTTC
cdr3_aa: CATSPRRSNEQFF

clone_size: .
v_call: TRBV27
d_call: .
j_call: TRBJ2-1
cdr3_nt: TGTGCCAGCAGTTCCAAAATCTGGTCCGACCGGCAGTTCTTC
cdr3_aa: CASSSKIWSDRQFF

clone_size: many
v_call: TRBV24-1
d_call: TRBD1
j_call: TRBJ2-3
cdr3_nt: TGTGCCACCAGTGATTCAACACGGACAGGTTTCACAGATACGCAGTATTTT
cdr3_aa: CATSDSTRTGFTDTQYF

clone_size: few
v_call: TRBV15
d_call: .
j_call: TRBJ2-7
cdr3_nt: TGTGCCACCAGCAGAGACAACGAGCAGTACTTC
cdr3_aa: CATSRDNEQYF

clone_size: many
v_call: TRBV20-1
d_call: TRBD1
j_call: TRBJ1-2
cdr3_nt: TGCAGTGCTCGGACAGGGGGTGACTATGGCTACACCTTC
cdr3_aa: CSARTGGDYGYTF

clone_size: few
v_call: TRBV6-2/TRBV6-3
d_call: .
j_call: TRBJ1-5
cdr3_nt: TGTGCCAGCAGTAACTTTGGGACGAATCAGCCCCAGCATTTT
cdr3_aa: CASSNFGTNQPQHF

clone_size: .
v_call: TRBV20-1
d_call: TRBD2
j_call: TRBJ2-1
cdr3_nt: TGCAGTGCTAGTCTAGCGGGAGGGATGTCCTACAATGAGCAGTTCTTC
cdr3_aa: CSASLAGGMSYNEQFF

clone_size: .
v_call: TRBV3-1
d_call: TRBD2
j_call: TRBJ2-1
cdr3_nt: TGTGCCAGCAGCCAATCTCCCGGGGGGGCGAGGTACAATGAGCAGTTCTTC
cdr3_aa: CASSQSPGGARYNEQFF

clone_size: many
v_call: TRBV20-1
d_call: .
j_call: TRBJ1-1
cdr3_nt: TGCAGTGTTAGTCTAGGGGACACTGAAGCTTTCTTT
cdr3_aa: CSVSLGDTEAFF

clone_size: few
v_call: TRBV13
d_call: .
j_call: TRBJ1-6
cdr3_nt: TGTGCCAGCAGCTTAGACCCGGGACGTCGAAAGCCCCCCCTCCACTTT
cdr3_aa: CASSLDPGRRKPPLHF

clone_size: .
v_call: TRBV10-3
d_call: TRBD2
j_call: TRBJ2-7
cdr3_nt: TGTGCCATCAGTGAGGGGACTAGCGGGAACTACGAGCAGTACTTC
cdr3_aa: CAISEGTSGNYEQYF

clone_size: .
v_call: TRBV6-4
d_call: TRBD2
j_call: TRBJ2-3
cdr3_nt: TGTGCCAGCAGTGAATCGGGGGGGCGGACAGATACGCAGTATTTT
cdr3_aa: CASSESGGRTDTQYF

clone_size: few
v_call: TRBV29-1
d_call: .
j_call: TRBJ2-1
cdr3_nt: TGCAGCGTCATAGCGTCGGGCCGCTCCTACAATGAGCAGTTCTTC
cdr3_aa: CSVIASGRSYNEQFF

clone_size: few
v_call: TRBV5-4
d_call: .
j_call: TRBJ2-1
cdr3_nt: TGTGCCAGCAGCTCTGGGGGGTCAAGCTCCTACAATGAGCAGTTCTTC
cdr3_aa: CASSSGGSSSYNEQFF

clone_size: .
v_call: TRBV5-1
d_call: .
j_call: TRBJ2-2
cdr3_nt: TGCGCCAGCAGCTTGCAAGGACTTAACACCGGGGAGCTGTTTTTT
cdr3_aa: CASSLQGLNTGELFF

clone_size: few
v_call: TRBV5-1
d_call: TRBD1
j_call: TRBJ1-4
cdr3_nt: TGCGCCAGCAGTTCCGGGGACAGGGGGCGTGAAAAACTGTTTTTT
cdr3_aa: CASSSGDRGREKLFF

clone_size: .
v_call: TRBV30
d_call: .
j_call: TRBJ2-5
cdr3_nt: TGTGCCTGGAGTGCAGGGGAGGAAGAGACCCAGTACTTC
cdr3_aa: CAWSAGEEETQYF

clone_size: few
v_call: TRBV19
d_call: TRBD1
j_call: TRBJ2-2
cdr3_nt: TGTGCCAGTAGTCACAGGGGGCGGTTCACCGGGGAGCTGTTTTTT
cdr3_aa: CASSHRGRFTGELFF

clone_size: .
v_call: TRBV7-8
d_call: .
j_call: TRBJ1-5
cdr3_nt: TGTGCCAGCAGCTTAGTTGGGGGAGCGAGGTATCAGCCCCAGCATTTT
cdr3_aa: CASSLVGGARYQPQHF

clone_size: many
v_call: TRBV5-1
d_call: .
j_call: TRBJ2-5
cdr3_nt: TGCGCCAGCAGCTTGGAGGGCGGGCCCCAAGAGACCCAGTACTTC
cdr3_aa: CASSLEGGPQETQYF

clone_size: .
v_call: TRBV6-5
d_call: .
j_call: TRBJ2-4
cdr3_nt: TGTGCCAGCAGTTACTCCGGGCCTCTTGGGGCCAAAAACATTCAGTACTTC
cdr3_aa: CASSYSGPLGAKNIQYF

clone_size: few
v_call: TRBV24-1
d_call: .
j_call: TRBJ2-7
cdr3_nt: TGTGCCACCAGTGAGTGGGGCGAGCAGTACTTC
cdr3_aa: CATSEWGEQYF

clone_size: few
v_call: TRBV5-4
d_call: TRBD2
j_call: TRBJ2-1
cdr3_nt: TGTGCCAGCAGCCCTTCCCGCGGGCATGGACTAGACAATGAGCAGTTCTTC
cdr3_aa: CASSPSRGHGLDNEQFF

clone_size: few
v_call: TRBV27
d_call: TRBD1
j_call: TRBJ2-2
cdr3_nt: TGTGCCAGCAGTCAACAGACAGGGAGCACCGGGGAGCTGTTTTTT
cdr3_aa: CASSQQTGSTGELFF

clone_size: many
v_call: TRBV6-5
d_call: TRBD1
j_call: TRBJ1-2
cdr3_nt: TGTGCCAGCAGCCCCGGGACAGGACGAGGCTACACCTTC
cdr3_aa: CASSPGTGRGYTF

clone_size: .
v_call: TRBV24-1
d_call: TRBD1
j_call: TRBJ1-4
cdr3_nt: TGTGCCACCAGTGTTCGTCGGTCGTGGACAGGGGGCTTTGAAAAACTGTTTTTT
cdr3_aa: CATSVRRSWTGGFEKLFF

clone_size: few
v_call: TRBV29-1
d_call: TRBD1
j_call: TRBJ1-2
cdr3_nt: TGCAGCGTTGTCGGGACAGGGACCTATGGCTACACCTTC
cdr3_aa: CSVVGTGTYGYTF

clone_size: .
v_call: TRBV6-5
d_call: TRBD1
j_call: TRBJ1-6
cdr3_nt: TGTGCCAGCAGTTACTCGGCCGTGCCAGGGACAGGAAACTATTCACCCCTCCACTTT
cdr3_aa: CASSYSAVPGTGNYSPLHF

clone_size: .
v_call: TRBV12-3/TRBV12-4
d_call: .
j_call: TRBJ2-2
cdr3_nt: TGTGCCAGCAGTTACTTCCGGGGTATGGGGGAGCTGTTTTTT
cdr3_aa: CASSYFRGMGELFF

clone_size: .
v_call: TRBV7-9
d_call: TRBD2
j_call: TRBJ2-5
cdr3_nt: TGTGCCAGCGGACATAGCGGGGGTCTTCAAGAGACCCAGTACTTC
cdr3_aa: CASGHSGGLQETQYF

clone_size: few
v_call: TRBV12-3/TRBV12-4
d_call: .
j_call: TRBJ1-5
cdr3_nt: TGTGCCAGCAGTGCCCTTATAGGCAATCAGCCCCAGCATTTT
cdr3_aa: CASSALIGNQPQHF

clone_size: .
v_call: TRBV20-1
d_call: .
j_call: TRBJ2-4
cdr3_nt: TGCAGTGCTAGTCCAGGGCAAGCCAAAAACATTCAGTACTTC
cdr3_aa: CSASPGQAKNIQYF

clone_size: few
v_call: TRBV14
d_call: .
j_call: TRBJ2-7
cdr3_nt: TGTGCCAGCAGCCATGGCAGCTACGAGCAGTACTTC
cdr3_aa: CASSHGSYEQYF

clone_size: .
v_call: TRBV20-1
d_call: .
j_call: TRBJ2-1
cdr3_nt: TGCAGTGCTAGAGCAGGGGCGGAGTTCTTC
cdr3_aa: CSARAGAEFF

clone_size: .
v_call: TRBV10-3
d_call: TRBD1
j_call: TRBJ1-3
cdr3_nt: TGTGCCATCAGTGAGCGGTCAGGGGGAGGAAACACCATATATTTT
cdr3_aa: CAISERSGGGNTIYF

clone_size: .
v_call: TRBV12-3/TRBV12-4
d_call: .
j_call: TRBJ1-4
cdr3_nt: TGTGCCAGCAGTTTCAGGGTGGCTAATGAAAAACTGTTTTTT
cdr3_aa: CASSFRVANEKLFF

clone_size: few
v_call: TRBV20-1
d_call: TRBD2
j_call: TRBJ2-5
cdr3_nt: TGCAGTGGGAAGCGGGGGGCCGGGGAGACCCAGTACTTC
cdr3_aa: CSGKRGAGETQYF

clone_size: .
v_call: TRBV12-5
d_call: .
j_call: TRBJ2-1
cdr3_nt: TGTGCTAGTGCTTTGGCAAATTACAATGAGCAGTTCTTC
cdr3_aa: CASALANYNEQFF

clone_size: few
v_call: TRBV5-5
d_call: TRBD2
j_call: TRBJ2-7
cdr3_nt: TGTGCCAGCAGCCCGGGATTAGCGGGGGACTACGAGCAGTACTTC
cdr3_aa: CASSPGLAGDYEQYF